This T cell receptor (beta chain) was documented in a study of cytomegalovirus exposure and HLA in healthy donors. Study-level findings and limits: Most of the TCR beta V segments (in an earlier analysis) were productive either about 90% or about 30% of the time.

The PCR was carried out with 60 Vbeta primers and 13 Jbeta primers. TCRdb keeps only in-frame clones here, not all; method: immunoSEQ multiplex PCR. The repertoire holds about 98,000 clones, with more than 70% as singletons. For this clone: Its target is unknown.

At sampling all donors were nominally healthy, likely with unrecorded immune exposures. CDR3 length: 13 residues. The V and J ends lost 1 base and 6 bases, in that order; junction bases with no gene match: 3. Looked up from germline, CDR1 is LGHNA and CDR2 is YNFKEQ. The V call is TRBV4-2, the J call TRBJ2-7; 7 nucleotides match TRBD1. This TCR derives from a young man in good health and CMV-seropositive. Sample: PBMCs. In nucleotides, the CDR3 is TGTGCCAGCAGCCAAGTCAGGGGGAGCGAGCAGTACTTC. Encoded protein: CASSQVRGSEQYF.